These 32 T cell receptor beta chains originate from one sample sequenced in a study of blood T cell repertoires in COVID-19. Assay used: immunoSEQ multiplex PCR; TCRdb lists only in-frame clones, some missing. The table has some 170,000 clones, 82% seen once. Sequenced input: peripheral blood. The receptors originated from a woman aged 70-85 years with acute or convalescent COVID-19.

The chain employs TRBV4-1 and TRBJ2-7; 9 nucleotides match TRBD1. The CDR3 sequence is 15 residues long. Germline V gives CDR1 MGHRA, CDR2 YSYEKL. The V segment lost 3 bases and the J segment 2 bases; nucleotides outside the gene matches: 5. The CDR3 sequence is CASSQRTGAPYEQYF. Here the CDR3 DNA reads TGCGCCAGCAGCCAGCGGACAGGGGCTCCCTACGAGCAGTACTTC.

The chain combines TRBV15 with TRBJ2-3; 10 bases match TRBD1. Unmatched junction bases numbered 5, after V lost 5 bases and J lost 3 bases. The CDR3 totals 15 residues. CDR1 LNHNV and CDR2 YYDKDF come from the germline V gene (reference sequence). Written as DNA, the CDR3 is TGTGCCACCAGCTCCCGGGACAGGGGAACAGATACGCAGTATTTT. Protein sequence: CATSSRDRGTDTQYF.

This rearrangement joins TRBV3-1 (or the pseudogene TRBV3-2) to TRBJ2-2; the D gene is possibly TRBD1 (6 bases). CDR1 and CDR2 (germline): LGHDT, YNNKEL (reference sequence). Trimming took 5 bases from V and 5 from J, leaving 6 bases between them. The CDR3 consists of 12 residues. The CDR3 is CASSTGTGELFF. The CDR3 DNA reads TGTGCCAGCAGCACAGGGACCGGGGAGCTGTTTTTT.

This chain connects TRBV5-4 to TRBJ2-3; possibly TRBD2 for D (6 bases). Germline CDR1 and CDR2: SGHNT and YYREEE (reference sequence). The CDR3 length is 16 residues. Trimming cost V 0 bases and J 1 base, with 12 bases left between them. For the CDR3, the DNA is TGTGCCAGCAGCTTGGCGAGGACGGGGGGCACAGATACGCAGTATTTT. As protein: CASSLARTGGTDTQYF.

V gene TRBV6-5 combines with J gene TRBJ2-2; D is undetermined. Per the germline V gene, CDR1 is MNHEY and CDR2 is SVGAGI. The CDR3 runs 12 residues. V was cut by 7 bases and J by 1 base, with 4 bases left in between. The CDR3 coding sequence is TGTGCCAGCATGAGGAACACCGGGGAGCTGTTTTTT. Amino acids: CASMRNTGELFF.

V is TRBV9 and J is TRBJ2-5; D unclear. V was trimmed by 1 base and J by 3 bases, leaving 7 bases between them. Germline V gene data show CDR1 as SGDLS and CDR2 as YYNGEE. The CDR3 length is 13 residues. The CDR3 DNA sequence: TGTGCCAGCAGCGTAAATCCCGAAGAGACCCAGTACTTC. Its translation: CASSVNPEETQYF.

The V call is TRBV7-8, the J call TRBJ2-5, with TRBD1 identical over 8 bases. Germline assignment: CDR1 SGHVS and CDR2 FQNEAQ. The junction had 8 bases not matched to a gene; V was cut back by 6 bases and J by 2 bases. The CDR3 totals 15 residues. For the CDR3, the DNA is TGTGCCAGCAGGGACATTGGACAGGGACAAGAGACCCAGTACTTC. Protein sequence: CASRDIGQGQETQYF.

This clone was detected a few times. This rearrangement joins TRBV5-6 to TRBJ1-1; D gene unclear. Germline lookup yields CDR1 SGHDT and CDR2 YYEEEE. The CDR3 length is 14 residues. Trimming cost V 2 bases and J 1 base, with 9 bases left between them. CDR3 in DNA: TGTGCCAGCAGCTTCGTCGGGAGGAACACTGAAGCTTTCTTT. Its translation: CASSFVGRNTEAFF.

This clone appeared a few times. V gene TRBV2 combines with J gene TRBJ1-2; D not resolved. The CDR3 is made up of 12 amino acids. V was trimmed by 6 bases and J by 8 bases, leaving 13 bases between them. CDR1 SNHLY and CDR2 FYNNEI come from the germline V gene. The CDR3 spells CASREWEGGYTF. In nucleotides, the CDR3 is TGTGCCAGCAGGGAGTGGGAGGGCGGCTACACCTTC.

The chain combines TRBV28 with TRBJ2-3; perhaps TRBD1 as D (6 bases). Per the germline V gene, CDR1 is MDHEN and CDR2 is SYDVKM. The CDR3 is 15 amino acids. V was shortened by 5 bases and J by 3 bases, with 15 bases between the two germline ends. CDR3 coding DNA: TGTGCCAGCAGTCGACCGGGACATCTTACAGATACGCAGTATTTT. It encodes CASSRPGHLTDTQYF.

This clone has more than one count but fewer than ten. V and J are TRBV6-5 and TRBJ2-3; 7 nucleotides agree with TRBD1. The CDR3 totals 14 residues. Germline loops: CDR1 MNHEY, CDR2 SVGAGI. V was pared by 6 bases and J by 0 bases, with 3 bases of the junction left unmatched. DNA of the CDR3: TGTGCCAGCAGCGCACAGGGGAGCACAGATACGCAGTATTTT. The encoded protein is CASSAQGSTDTQYF.

This chain uses TRBV29-1 with TRBJ2-2; TRBD1 aligns across 8 bases. With 5 bases clipped from V and 5 bases from J, the junction kept 4 bases outside the gene matches. This CDR3 has 13 residues. Germline values: CDR1 SQVTM, CDR2 ANQGSEA. CDR3 amino acids: CSVRDRPTGELFF. Here the CDR3 DNA reads TGCAGCGTTCGGGACAGGCCGACCGGGGAGCTGTTTTTT.

This chain links TRBV7-9 with TRBJ1-1; D is possibly TRBD1 (5 bases). The length of the CDR3 is 14 residues. Germline V gene lookup returns CDR1 SEHNR and CDR2 FQNEAQ (reference sequence). V was shortened by 5 bases and J by 0 bases, with 10 bases between the two germline ends. CDR3 in DNA: TGTGCCAGCAGCCTGACAGAGATGAACACTGAAGCTTTCTTT. This sequence encodes CASSLTEMNTEAFF.

This chain connects TRBV18 to TRBJ1-2; perhaps TRBD1 as D (5 bases). Germline CDR1 is KGHSH and CDR2 is LQKENI. V lost 7 bases, J lost 2 bases, and 14 bases lay in between. The CDR3 consists of 14 residues. CDR3 loop: CASYPGGTNYGYTF. The DNA of the CDR3 is TGTGCCAGCTACCCGGGGGGGACGAACTATGGCTACACCTTC.

The chain recombines TRBV9 with TRBJ2-5; 12 nucleotides line up with TRBD2. The V and J ends lost 1 base and 8 bases, in that order; junction bases with no gene match: 6. The CDR3 consists of 15 residues. Germline lookup yields CDR1 SGDLS and CDR2 YYNGEE. DNA of the CDR3: TGTGCCAGCAGCGTAAGCGAGACTAGCGGGGGTACCCAGTACTTC. The encoded protein is CASSVSETSGGTQYF.

The chain has TRBV5-8 and TRBJ1-3, with TRBD1 identical over 7 bases. The germline gives CDR1 SGHTS, CDR2 YDEGEE. Trimming removed 4 bases from V and 0 bases from J; junction bases left unmatched: 7. The CDR3 length is 16 residues. In DNA form, the CDR3 reads TGTGCCAGCAGCCTACGGGACAGCAACTCTGGAAACACCATATATTTT. Its translation: CASSLRDSNSGNTIYF.

The rearrangement uses TRBV5-6 and TRBJ2-2; 7 bases are a match to TRBD2. V lost 4 bases and J lost 3; bases outside the gene matches: 12. This CDR3 comprises 17 residues. Germline assignment: CDR1 SGHDT and CDR2 YYEEEE. The CDR3 region has the DNA TGTGCCAGCAGCGACTCACTCGGGAGGCGGGACACCGGGGAGCTGTTTTTT. Amino acid sequence: CASSDSLGRRDTGELFF. Complete variable domain (other parts from reference TRBV5-6 and TRBJ2-2): DAGVTQSPTHLIKTRGQQVTLRCSPKSGHDTVSWYQQALGQGPQFIFQYYEEEERQRGNFPDRFSGHQFPNYSSELNVNALLLGDSALYLCASSDSLGRRDTGELFFGEGSRLTVL.

CDR3 loop: CASSISQSNQPQHF. The CDR3 DNA follows: TGTGCCAGTAGTATTAGCCAGAGCAATCAGCCCCAGCATTTT. The chain recombines TRBV19 with TRBJ1-5; no firm D call. The V end lost 3 bases, the J end lost 1 base, and 7 bases lay between the germline ends. Germline V gene data show CDR1 as LNHDA and CDR2 as SQIVND (reference sequence). CDR3 size: 14 residues.

V gene TRBV6-2 or TRBV6-3 combines with J gene TRBJ1-5; TRBD1 matches at 8 bases. Trimming removed 2 bases from V and 2 bases from J; junction bases left unmatched: 8. Germline-derived CDR1 and CDR2 are MNHEY and SVGEGT. The CDR3 covers 17 residues. CDR3: CASSYGSQGAGNQPQHF. The CDR3 DNA reads as TGTGCCAGCAGTTACGGGTCTCAGGGGGCTGGCAATCAGCCCCAGCATTTT.

The rearrangement uses TRBV5-5 and TRBJ2-3; D perhaps matches TRBD1 (6 bases). V lost 4 bases and J lost 3, with 15 bases in between. Germline V gives CDR1 SGHKS, CDR2 YYEKEE (reference sequence). CDR3 size: 15 residues. In nucleotides, the CDR3 is TGTGCCAGCAGCGTAACTTATCAGGGGACAGATACGCAGTATTTT. Translating it yields CASSVTYQGTDTQYF.

CDR3 in DNA: TGTGCCAGCGGGGACAGGACCAATCAGCCCCAGCATTTT. Protein: CASGDRTNQPQHF. The chain is built from TRBV6-5 and TRBJ1-5; 8 bases agree with TRBD1. Germline V gene data show CDR1 as MNHEY and CDR2 as SVGAGI. The trim removed 8 bases at V and 3 bases at J, leaving 3 bases unmatched. The CDR3 runs 13 residues.

J is TRBJ2-7 and V is TRBV28; 10 positions match TRBD1. V trimming: 4 bases; J trimming: 0 bases; junction bases outside the gene matches: 15. In germline, CDR1 is MDHEN, CDR2 SYDVKM. This CDR3 region has 19 residues. The CDR3 DNA reads as TGTGCCAGCAGTTCCACCTCCGGGACAGGGGAAGTAGTCTCCTACGAGCAGTACTTC. It specifies CASSSTSGTGEVVSYEQYF.

The gene calls are TRBV2 and TRBJ2-1; tentative D call: TRBD2 (6 bases). V was trimmed by 3 bases and J by 3 bases, leaving 12 bases between them. There are 15 residues in the CDR3. The germline V gene encodes CDR1 SNHLY and CDR2 FYNNEI. The CDR3 DNA sequence: TGTGCCAGCAGTGATGCATTAGCGGTCTACAATGAGCAGTTCTTC. Protein sequence: CASSDALAVYNEQFF.

The chain combines TRBV25-1 with TRBJ1-1; 7 bases align to TRBD1. V shed 5 bases and J 4 bases; nucleotides not matched to a gene: 7. Germline values: CDR1 MGHDK, CDR2 SYGVNS. This CDR3 region has 14 residues. In DNA form, the CDR3 reads TGTGCCAGCAGTCCACAGGGGCGAGGCACTGAAGCTTTCTTT. Amino acids: CASSPQGRGTEAFF. The whole variable domain, remainder taken from reference TRBV25-1 and TRBJ1-1, is EADIYQTPRYLVIGTGKKITLECSQTMGHDKMYWYQQDPGMELHLIHYSYGVNSTEKGDLSSESTVSRIRTEHFPLTLESARPSHTSQYLCASSPQGRGTEAFFGQGTRLTVV.

This sequence joins TRBV7-8 and TRBJ2-3; a possible D gene is TRBD2 (6 bases). CDR1 is SGHVS and CDR2 is FQNEAQ in the germline V gene. The CDR3 is made up of 15 amino acids. The V end was cut by 8 bases, the J end by 4 bases, with 19 bases between. This CDR3 reads CASEEGGRRADTQYF. The CDR3 DNA reads TGTGCCAGCGAGGAGGGCGGCCGCCGGGCAGATACGCAGTATTTT.

This clone showed up just a few times. The CDR3: CASYGSSGGSYNEQFF. The CDR3 nucleotides are TGTGCCAGCTATGGTTCTAGCGGGGGAAGTTACAATGAGCAGTTCTTC. The chain couples TRBV28 to TRBJ2-1; 10 bases map to TRBD2. CDR1 and CDR2 from the germline V gene are MDHEN and SYDVKM. The J segment lost 4 bases and the V segment lost 8 bases, leaving 11 bases of the junction unmatched. CDR3 size: 16 residues.

This clone was seen a few times. V is TRBV28 and J is TRBJ1-2; a possible D gene is TRBD1 (6 bases). Germline lookup yields CDR1 MDHEN and CDR2 SYDVKM. Trimming removed 10 bases from V and 3 bases from J, with 18 bases in between. This CDR3 region has 14 residues. The DNA for the CDR3 is TGTGCCACCGTACAGGGCGGTGAGGACTATGGCTACACCTTC. Amino acid sequence: CATVQGGEDYGYTF.

This chain uses TRBV5-5 with TRBJ1-5; D ambiguous. V was clipped by 2 bases and J by 2 bases, with 11 bases between them. The CDR3 runs 15 residues. CDR1 is SGHKS and CDR2 is YYEKEE in the germline V gene (reference sequence). This CDR3 reads CASSFSVSGNQPQHF. The DNA of the CDR3 is TGTGCCAGCAGCTTTTCGGTTTCGGGCAATCAGCCCCAGCATTTT. The entire variable domain, with the rest obtained from reference TRBV5-5 and TRBJ1-5, is as follows: DAGVTQSPTHLIKTRGQQVTLRCSPISGHKSVSWYQQVLGQGPQFIFQYYEKEERGRGNFPDRFSARQFPNYSSELNVNALLLGDSALYLCASSFSVSGNQPQHFGDGTRLSIL.

The chain joins TRBV11-3 to TRBJ2-7; D is possibly TRBD1 (6 bases). CDR3 length: 15 amino acids. CDR1 SGHNT and CDR2 YENEEA come from the germline V gene. Trimming cost V 0 bases and J 5 bases, with 14 bases left between them. The CDR3 sequence is CASSLEGDPGDEQYF. DNA of the CDR3: TGTGCCAGCAGCTTAGAAGGGGACCCAGGGGACGAGCAGTACTTC.

The V and J genes are TRBV14 and TRBJ2-2; 11 nucleotides align to TRBD2. CDR1 is SGHDN and CDR2 is FVKESK in the germline V gene. V trimming: 1 base; J trimming: 6 bases; junction bases outside the gene matches: 10. This CDR3 has 18 residues. In DNA, the CDR3 is TGTGCCAGCAGCCAAGGCCTGGGACTAGCGGAAATGGCCGGGGAGCTGTTTTTT. This gives the protein CASSQGLGLAEMAGELFF.

A note on this clone: The identical CDR3 is also encoded by other nucleotide sequences in the sample. The rearrangement joins TRBV19 to TRBJ1-1; D not certain. From germline, CDR1 is LNHDA and CDR2 SQIVND (reference sequence). There are 12 residues in the CDR3. V lost 3 bases to trimming and J lost 2 bases, with 4 bases between them. CDR3 protein: CASSIGNTEAFF. The CDR3, as DNA: TGTGCCAGTAGTATCGGTAACACTGAAGCTTTCTTT.

The chain uses TRBV12-5 and TRBJ2-2; D call uncertain. CDR1 and CDR2 from the germline V gene are LGHNT and FRNRAP. This CDR3 has 15 amino acids. Trimming left V 0 bases short and J 4 bases short, with 9 bases between. The DNA of the CDR3 is TGTGCTAGTGGTTTGGTACTCGGAGTCACCGGGGAGCTGTTTTTT. Residues: CASGLVLGVTGELFF.